Reported below is one TCR beta chain. What it recognizes is unknown. This record belongs to a study of monozygotic twins with inflammatory bowel disease. The CDR3 runs to 12 residues. Germline lookup yields CDR1 SQVTM and CDR2 ANQGSEA. From the 5' RACE reads, TCRdb lists one entry per CDR3 protein and no DNA. The sample has about 300,000 distinct CDR3 sequences. The study's findings and limits: Neither one strong signal nor one clonotype associated with IBD was supported.

V gene TRBV29-1 combines with J gene TRBJ1-1. The receptor was isolated from a human donor with ulcerative colitis or Crohn's disease, or a healthy co-twin of an affected twin (not recorded which). Sequencing was performed on blood. The CDR3 loop is CSVELGTTEAFF.